This T cell receptor (beta chain) was identified during a study of OX40 agonist ivuxolimab in advanced cancers. About the research overall: Ivuxolimab was administered intravenously to patients at 0.01 to 10 mg/kg every 2 weeks. Three patients got partial responses; one had hepatocellular carcinoma and two had cutaneous melanoma. General study findings and limits: Among the nonresponders, some also had low normalized T-cell clonal expansion.

The germline gives CDR1 SGHDT, CDR2 YYEEEE. The CDR3 runs to 13 residues. Between the trimmed V and J ends, which lost 4 bases and 4 bases, there was a span of 8 bases. Generated by immunoSEQ multiplex PCR, the TCRdb table keeps only in-frame clones and is missing some. Found here are tens of thousands of clones, roughly 88% of them singletons; the top ten hold less than 0.35%. In the case of this clone: Its antigen is undetermined.

Sequencing used CD4+ or CD8+ T cells sorted from blood, obtained in a trial of the OX40 agonist ivuxolimab. The chain carries TRBV5-6 and TRBJ2-2; D is unresolved. This TCR was recovered from an adult with an advanced solid tumor such as melanoma, head and neck, liver or kidney cancer. In nucleotides, the CDR3 is TGTGCCAGCAGCCTCATAACCACCGGGGAGCTGTTTTTT. Amino acid sequence: CASSLITTGELFF.